This TCR beta chain was found in a study of shared clonotypes between healthy human individuals. Study context: Participating donors consisted of two women and a few men aged 18 to 49.

General study findings and limits: A handful of donors showed sharing of about 5.5% of naive CD4 clonotypes. Researchers found naive subsets generally carried larger estimated richness than memory subsets.

Selected positively for CCR7 and CD45RO-negative, naive CD8 cells excluded terminally differentiated effector memory CD45RA+ cells. Generated by immunoSEQ multiplex PCR, the TCRdb table keeps only in-frame clones and is missing some. The sample carries approximately 650,000 clones, nearly 97% recorded once. A note on this clone: Antigen: not known.

Per the germline V gene, CDR1 is MNHEY and CDR2 is SMNVEV (reference sequence). V lost 4 bases and J lost 9, with 13 bases in between. The CDR3 spans 13 residues. The chain couples TRBV27 to TRBJ2-1, with D possibly being TRBD1 or TRBD2 (5 bases each). The sequence came from a woman aged 30 to 39 in good health. Sequencing input: naive CD8+ T cells sorted from blood. Here the CDR3 reads CASSSYTGPEQFF. The CDR3 region has the DNA TGTGCCAGCAGTTCTTATACGGGGCCTGAGCAGTTCTTC.